This T cell receptor (beta chain) was identified during a study of blood T cell repertoires in COVID-19. Study-wide background: PBMCs, B-cell-depleted T cells, or T cells were the source of the cDNA or gDNA that made up the material.

Original handling: Reference gene primer amplification gave estimated nucleated cell counts. Assay: immunoSEQ multiplex PCR; the TCRdb copy retains only in-frame clones and omits some. V and J calls and clone size come straight from that table; D and trimming were deduced from the DNA. The data show 340,000 or so clones, 70% to 90% seen once. The cohort comprised adults aged about 18 to 90 years residing in approximately 22 US areas. Cohorts were based on clinical histories the participants reported. Per germline, CDR1 LNHDA and CDR2 SQIVND (reference sequence). This CDR3 region has 13 residues. V lost 4 bases and J 4 bases, leaving 10 bases between the germline ends.

The material sequenced was PBMCs or T cells enriched from blood (not recorded which). V usage is TRBV19 and J usage is TRBJ1-2; a possible D gene is TRBD1 (6 bases). The TCR originated in a woman aged 35 to 49 with acute COVID-19. This CDR3 is CASSTQGSYGYTF. In DNA, the CDR3 is TGTGCCAGTAGTACGCAGGGGAGCTATGGCTACACCTTC.